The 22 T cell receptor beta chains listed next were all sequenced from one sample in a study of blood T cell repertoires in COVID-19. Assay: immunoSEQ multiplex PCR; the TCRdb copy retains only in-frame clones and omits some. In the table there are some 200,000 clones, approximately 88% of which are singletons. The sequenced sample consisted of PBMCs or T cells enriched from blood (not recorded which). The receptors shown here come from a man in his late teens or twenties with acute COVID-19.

CDR3: CASRGGQALNEKLFF. In DNA, the CDR3 is TGTGCCAGCAGGGGAGGCCAAGCGCTTAATGAAAAACTGTTTTTT. The chain uses TRBV2 and TRBJ1-4; D is undetermined. This CDR3 has 15 amino acids. The V end was cut by 6 bases, the J end by 4 bases, with 15 bases between. Germline CDR1 reads SNHLY; CDR2 reads FYNNEI.

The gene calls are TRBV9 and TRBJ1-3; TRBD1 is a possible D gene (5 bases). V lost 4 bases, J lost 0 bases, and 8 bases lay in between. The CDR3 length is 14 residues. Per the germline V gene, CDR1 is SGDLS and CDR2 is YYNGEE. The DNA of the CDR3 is TGTGCCAGCAGCTCGACAGACTCTGGAAACACCATATATTTT. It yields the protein CASSSTDSGNTIYF.

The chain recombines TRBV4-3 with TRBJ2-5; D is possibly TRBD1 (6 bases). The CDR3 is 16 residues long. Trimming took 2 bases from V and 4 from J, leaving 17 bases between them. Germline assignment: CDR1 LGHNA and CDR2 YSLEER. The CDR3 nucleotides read TGCGCCAGCAGCCAAACCGGGACACCGGGGCGAGAGACCCAGTACTTC. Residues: CASSQTGTPGRETQYF.

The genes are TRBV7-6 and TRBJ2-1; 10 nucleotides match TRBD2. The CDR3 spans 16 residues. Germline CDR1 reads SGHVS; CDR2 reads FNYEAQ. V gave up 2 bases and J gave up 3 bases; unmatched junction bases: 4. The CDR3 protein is CASSLSASGSYNEQFF. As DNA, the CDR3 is TGTGCCAGCAGCTTAAGTGCTAGCGGGAGCTACAATGAGCAGTTCTTC.

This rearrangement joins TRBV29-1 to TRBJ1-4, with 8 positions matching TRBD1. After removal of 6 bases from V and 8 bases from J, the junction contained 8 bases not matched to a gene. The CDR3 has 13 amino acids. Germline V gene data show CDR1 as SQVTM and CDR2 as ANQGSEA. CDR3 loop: CSVGTGRKEKLFF. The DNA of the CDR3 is TGCAGCGTGGGGACAGGCCGGAAGGAAAAACTGTTTTTT.

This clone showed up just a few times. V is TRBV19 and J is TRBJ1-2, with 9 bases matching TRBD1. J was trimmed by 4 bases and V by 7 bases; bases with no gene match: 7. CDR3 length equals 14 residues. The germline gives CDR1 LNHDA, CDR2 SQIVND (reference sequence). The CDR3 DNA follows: TGTGCCAGTATTGGACAGGGGATGGGCTATGGCTACACCTTC. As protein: CASIGQGMGYGYTF.

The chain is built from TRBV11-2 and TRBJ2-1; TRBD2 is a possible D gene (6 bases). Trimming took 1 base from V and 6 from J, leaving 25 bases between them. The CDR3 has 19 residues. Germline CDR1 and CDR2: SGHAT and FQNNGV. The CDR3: CASSLGPKTATGARNEQFF. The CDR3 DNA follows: TGTGCCAGCAGCTTAGGGCCGAAGACGGCGACGGGAGCCCGCAATGAGCAGTTCTTC.

The CDR3 here is CASSLAGTRYSYEQYF. The CDR3 nucleotides read TGTGCCAGCAGCTTAGCGGGGACTCGATACTCCTACGAGCAGTACTTC. This chain uses TRBV7-9 with TRBJ2-7; D perhaps matches TRBD2 (6 bases). The V gene's germline CDR1 is SEHNR and CDR2 FQNEAQ (reference sequence). The V end lost 0 bases, the J end lost 0 bases, and 12 bases lay between the germline ends. CDR3 length: 16 residues. Full variable domain (rest looked up from reference TRBV7-9 and TRBJ2-7): DTGVSQNPRHKITKRGQNVTFRCDPISEHNRLYWYRQTLGQGPEFLTYFQNEAQLEKSRLLSDRFSAERPKGSFSTLEIQRTEQGDSAMYLCASSLAGTRYSYEQYFGPGTRLTVT.

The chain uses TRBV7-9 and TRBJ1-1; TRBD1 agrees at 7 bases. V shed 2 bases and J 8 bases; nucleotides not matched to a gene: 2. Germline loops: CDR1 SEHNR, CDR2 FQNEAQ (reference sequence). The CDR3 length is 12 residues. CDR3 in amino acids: CASSLSRGEAFF. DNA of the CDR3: TGTGCCAGCAGCTTAAGCAGGGGGGAAGCTTTCTTT.

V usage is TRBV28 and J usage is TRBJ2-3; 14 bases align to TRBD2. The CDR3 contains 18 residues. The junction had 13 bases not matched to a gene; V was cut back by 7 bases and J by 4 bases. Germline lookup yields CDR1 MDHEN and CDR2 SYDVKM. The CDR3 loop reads CASTREAGLAGVPDTQYF. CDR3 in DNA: TGTGCCAGCACTCGAGAGGCGGGACTAGCGGGAGTCCCAGATACGCAGTATTTT.

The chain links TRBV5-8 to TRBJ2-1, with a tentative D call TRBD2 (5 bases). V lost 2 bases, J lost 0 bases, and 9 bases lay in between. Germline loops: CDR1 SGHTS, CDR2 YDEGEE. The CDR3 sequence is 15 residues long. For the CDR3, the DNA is TGTGCCAGCAGCTTTAGGCGGGCCTCCTACAATGAGCAGTTCTTC. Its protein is CASSFRRASYNEQFF.

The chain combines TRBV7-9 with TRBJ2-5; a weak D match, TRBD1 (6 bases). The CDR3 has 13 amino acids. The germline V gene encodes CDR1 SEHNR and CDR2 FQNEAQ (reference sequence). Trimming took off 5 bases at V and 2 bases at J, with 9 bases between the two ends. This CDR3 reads CASSVDSQETQYF. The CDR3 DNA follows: TGTGCCAGCAGCGTGGACAGTCAAGAGACCCAGTACTTC.

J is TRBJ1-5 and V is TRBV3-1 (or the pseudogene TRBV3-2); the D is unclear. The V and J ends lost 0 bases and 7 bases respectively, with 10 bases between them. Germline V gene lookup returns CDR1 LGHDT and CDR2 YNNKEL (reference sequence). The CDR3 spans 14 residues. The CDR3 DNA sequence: TGTGCCAGCAGCCAAGAGGCAGGTATGCAGCCCCAGCATTTT. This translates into CASSQEAGMQPQHF.

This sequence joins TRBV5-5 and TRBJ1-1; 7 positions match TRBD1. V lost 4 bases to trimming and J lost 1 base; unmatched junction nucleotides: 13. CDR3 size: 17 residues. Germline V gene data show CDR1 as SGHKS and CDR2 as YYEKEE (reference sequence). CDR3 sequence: CASSQQHYGTENTEAFF. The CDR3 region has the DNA TGTGCCAGCAGCCAACAACATTACGGGACAGAGAACACTGAAGCTTTCTTT.

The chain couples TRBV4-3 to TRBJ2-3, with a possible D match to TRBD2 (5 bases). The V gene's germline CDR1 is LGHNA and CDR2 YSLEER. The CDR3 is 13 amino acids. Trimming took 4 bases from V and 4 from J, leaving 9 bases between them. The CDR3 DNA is TGCGCCAGCAGCCCCGAAGCGGCAGATACGCAGTATTTT. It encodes CASSPEAADTQYF.

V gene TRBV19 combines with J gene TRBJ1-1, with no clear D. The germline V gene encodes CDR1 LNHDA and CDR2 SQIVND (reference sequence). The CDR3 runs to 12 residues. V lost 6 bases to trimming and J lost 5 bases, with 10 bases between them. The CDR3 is CASRLTVTEAFF. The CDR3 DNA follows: TGTGCCAGTAGACTTACGGTGACTGAAGCTTTCTTT.

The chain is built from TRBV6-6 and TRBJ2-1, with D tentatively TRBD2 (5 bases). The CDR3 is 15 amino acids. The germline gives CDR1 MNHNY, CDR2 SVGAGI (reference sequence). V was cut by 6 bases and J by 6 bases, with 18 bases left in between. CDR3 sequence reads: CASRRTREYGNEQFF. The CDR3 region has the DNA TGTGCCAGCAGGCGAACTAGAGAGTACGGCAATGAGCAGTTCTTC.

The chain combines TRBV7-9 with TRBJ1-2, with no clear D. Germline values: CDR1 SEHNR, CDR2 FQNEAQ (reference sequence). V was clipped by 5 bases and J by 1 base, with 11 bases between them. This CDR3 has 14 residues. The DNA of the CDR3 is TGTGCCAGCAGCCTTTCCACTATTAACTATGGCTACACCTTC. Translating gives CASSLSTINYGYTF.

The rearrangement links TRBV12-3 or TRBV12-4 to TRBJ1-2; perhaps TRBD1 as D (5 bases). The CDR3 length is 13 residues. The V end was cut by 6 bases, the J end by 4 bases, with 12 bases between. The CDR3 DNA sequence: TGTGCCAGCAGCGACAGTCACCGCTATGGCTACACCTTC. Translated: CASSDSHRYGYTF.

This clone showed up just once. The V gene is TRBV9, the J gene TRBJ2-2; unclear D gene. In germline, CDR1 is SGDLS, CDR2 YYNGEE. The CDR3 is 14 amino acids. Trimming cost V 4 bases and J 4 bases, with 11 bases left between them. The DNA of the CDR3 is TGTGCCAGCAGCCCGAGAAGAGGCACCGGGGAGCTGTTTTTT. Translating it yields CASSPRRGTGELFF.

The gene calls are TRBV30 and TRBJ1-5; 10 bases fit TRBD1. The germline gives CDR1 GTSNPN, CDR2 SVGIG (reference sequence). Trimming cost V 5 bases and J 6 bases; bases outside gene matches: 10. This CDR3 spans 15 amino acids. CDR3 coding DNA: TGTGCCTGGGGACGCGGGACAGGGGAGGGTCAGCCCCAGCATTTT. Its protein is CAWGRGTGEGQPQHF.

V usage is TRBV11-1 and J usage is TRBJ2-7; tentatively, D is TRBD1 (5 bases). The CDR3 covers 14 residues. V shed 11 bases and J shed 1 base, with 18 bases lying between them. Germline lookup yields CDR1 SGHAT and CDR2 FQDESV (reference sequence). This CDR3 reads CASSQQDPSYEQYF. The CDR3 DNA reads TGTGCCTCATCCCAACAGGACCCGTCCTACGAGCAGTACTTC.